This record looks at one T cell receptor (beta chain) sequence and its context. Its cognate antigen is unknown. From germline, CDR1 is SEHNR and CDR2 FQNEAQ (reference sequence). The V end was cut by 4 bases, the J end by 8 bases, with 29 bases between. The CDR3 length is 18 residues. The assay was immunoSEQ multiplex PCR, and TCRdb's table has in-frame clones only and misses some. The data contain around 1,000 clones, roughly three quarters of them singletons. This entry is derived from a study of immune cell composition in non-small cell lung cancer. Across the whole study: Lung adenocarcinoma or squamous carcinoma made up most tumours. Findings and limits, study-wide: Tumour TCR-beta clonality was not significantly tied to smoking pack-years. Adenocarcinomas with higher top tumour-associated clone frequency had more reactive TILs. Clones >0.5% enriched in tumour were rarer in adenocarcinoma (about 33%) than squamous (about 80%).

Sequencing was carried out using lung tumor tissue. The J gene is TRBJ1-2, the V gene TRBV7-9, with a weak D call TRBD1 (6 bases). The sequence derives from a human donor with non-small cell lung cancer. CDR3 sequence: CASSSHPSRDMGVKGYTF. The CDR3 coding sequence is TGTGCCAGCAGCTCCCATCCATCCCGGGACATGGGAGTGAAAGGCTACACCTTC.